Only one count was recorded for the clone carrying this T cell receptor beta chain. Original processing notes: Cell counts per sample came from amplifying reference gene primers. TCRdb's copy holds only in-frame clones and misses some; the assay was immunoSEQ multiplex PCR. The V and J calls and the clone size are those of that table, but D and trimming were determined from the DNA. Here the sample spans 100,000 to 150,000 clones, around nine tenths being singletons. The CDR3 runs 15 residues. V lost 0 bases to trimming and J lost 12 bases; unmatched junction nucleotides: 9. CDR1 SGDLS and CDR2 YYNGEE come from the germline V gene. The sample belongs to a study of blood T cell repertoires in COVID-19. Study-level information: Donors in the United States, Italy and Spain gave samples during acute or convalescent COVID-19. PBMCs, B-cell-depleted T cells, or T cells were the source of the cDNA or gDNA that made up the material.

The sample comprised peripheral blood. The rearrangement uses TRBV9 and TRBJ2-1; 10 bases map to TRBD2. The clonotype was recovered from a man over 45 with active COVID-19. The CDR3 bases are TGTGCCAGCAGCGTAGCGGGGACTAGCGTGGGCGTGCAGTTCTTC. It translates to CASSVAGTSVGVQFF.